A selection of T cell receptor beta chains follows, all from one sample in a study of T-cell reconstitution after alpha-beta-depleted transplantation in children. TCRdb re-called the PCR reads with MiXCR, one entry per CDR3 protein. The repertoire holds approximately 300,000 distinct CDR3 sequences, with around 9.1% as singletons. Sequenced here: PBMCs, sampled before TCRalphabeta/CD19-depleted stem cell transplant. Receptor source: a boy younger than two with acute myeloid leukemia, due to receive a stem cell transplant. The CDR3 runs from the conserved cysteine through the conserved F or W. D genes are given only for firm matches. Clone sizes are given selectively: once, few, many, or a class where the clone is expanded.

d_call: .; j_call: TRBJ2-1; v_call: TRBV6-5; clone_size: many; cdr3_aa: CASSYGRQYYNEQFF; cdr3_nt: TGTGCCAGCAGTTACGGGAGGCAATACTACAATGAGCAGTTCTTC
d_call: TRBD2; j_call: TRBJ2-7; v_call: TRBV12-3/TRBV12-4; clone_size: many; cdr3_aa: CASSLAYPGTRGEQYF; cdr3_nt: TGTGCCAGCAGTCTTGCTTACCCCGGGACTAGAGGCGAGCAGTACTTC
d_call: TRBD1; j_call: TRBJ1-6; v_call: TRBV28; clone_size: many; cdr3_aa: CASGTGSSYNSPLHF; cdr3_nt: TGTGCCAGCGGGACAGGGAGCTCCTATAATTCACCCCTCCACTTT
d_call: TRBD2; j_call: TRBJ2-3; v_call: TRBV4-2; clone_size: few; cdr3_aa: CASSQDNGGGRADTDTQYF; cdr3_nt: TGTGCCAGCAGCCAAGATAACGGGGGGGGCAGGGCGGACACAGATACGCAGTATTTT
d_call: .; j_call: TRBJ2-7; v_call: TRBV6-1; clone_size: few; cdr3_aa: CASSEVGVLSYEQYF; cdr3_nt: TGTGCCAGCAGTGAAGTGGGGGTGTTATCCTACGAGCAGTACTTC
d_call: TRBD1; j_call: TRBJ2-7; v_call: TRBV7-9; clone_size: many; cdr3_aa: CASSDRQGAIDEQYF; cdr3_nt: TGTGCCAGCAGCGATAGACAGGGGGCAATAGACGAGCAGTACTTC
d_call: .; j_call: TRBJ2-7; v_call: TRBV2; clone_size: many; cdr3_aa: CASRVTGYEQYF; cdr3_nt: TGTGCCAGCAGAGTTACAGGTTACGAGCAGTACTTC
d_call: .; j_call: TRBJ1-1; v_call: TRBV14; clone_size: many; cdr3_aa: CASSPEDRRTEAFF; cdr3_nt: TGTGCCAGCAGCCCTGAGGACAGAAGAACTGAAGCTTTCTTT
d_call: .; j_call: TRBJ2-1; v_call: TRBV4-3; clone_size: many; cdr3_aa: CASSQDKGQPSGEQFF; cdr3_nt: TGCGCCAGCAGCCAAGATAAAGGACAGCCGAGCGGTGAGCAGTTCTTC
d_call: .; j_call: TRBJ2-2; v_call: TRBV20-1; clone_size: many; cdr3_aa: CSARPRGNTGELFF; cdr3_nt: TGCAGTGCTAGGCCCAGGGGAAACACCGGGGAGCTGTTTTTT
d_call: .; j_call: TRBJ1-4; v_call: TRBV7-2; clone_size: many; cdr3_aa: CASSPGGAREKLFF; cdr3_nt: TGTGCCAGCAGTCCTGGGGGGGCGCGCGAAAAACTGTTTTTT
d_call: TRBD2; j_call: TRBJ2-1; v_call: TRBV24-1; clone_size: many; cdr3_aa: CATPGGNEQFF; cdr3_nt: TGTGCCACCCCCGGGGGGAATGAGCAGTTCTTC
d_call: .; j_call: TRBJ2-1; v_call: TRBV24-1; clone_size: few; cdr3_aa: CATSDFSLGGGYEQFF; cdr3_nt: TGTGCCACCAGTGATTTCTCCCTTGGGGGGGGCTATGAGCAGTTCTTC
d_call: TRBD2; j_call: TRBJ2-1; v_call: TRBV29-1; clone_size: many; cdr3_aa: CSGLLAGDEQFF; cdr3_nt: TGCAGCGGACTACTAGCGGGAGATGAGCAGTTCTTC
d_call: .; j_call: TRBJ2-7; v_call: TRBV7-2; clone_size: few; cdr3_aa: CASSWTLASAPYEQYF; cdr3_nt: TGTGCCAGCAGCTGGACCCTGGCTAGCGCGCCCTACGAGCAGTACTTC
d_call: .; j_call: TRBJ2-7; v_call: TRBV5-1; clone_size: many; cdr3_aa: CASSLYMNTYEQYF; cdr3_nt: TGCGCCAGCAGCTTGTATATGAACACCTACGAGCAGTACTTC
d_call: TRBD1; j_call: TRBJ2-3; v_call: TRBV19; clone_size: few; cdr3_aa: CASSTGPGQGGADTQYF; cdr3_nt: TGTGCCAGTAGTACAGGCCCCGGACAGGGAGGAGCAGATACGCAGTATTTT
d_call: .; j_call: TRBJ2-5; v_call: TRBV12-3/TRBV12-4; clone_size: many; cdr3_aa: CASSLQSLGETQYF; cdr3_nt: TGTGCCAGCAGTTTACAGAGCCTAGGGGAGACCCAGTACTTC
d_call: TRBD2; j_call: TRBJ2-7; v_call: TRBV20-1; clone_size: .; cdr3_aa: CSASPGTSNYEQYF; cdr3_nt: TGCAGTGCTAGCCCCGGGACTAGTAACTACGAGCAGTACTTC
d_call: .; j_call: TRBJ1-2; v_call: TRBV6-1; clone_size: many; cdr3_aa: CASTPRQPLNYGYTF; cdr3_nt: TGTGCCAGCACCCCCAGACAGCCTCTTAACTATGGCTACACCTTC
d_call: TRBD1; j_call: TRBJ2-7; v_call: TRBV29-1; clone_size: many; cdr3_aa: CSVGQGTYEQYF; cdr3_nt: TGCAGCGTTGGACAGGGAACCTACGAGCAGTACTTC
d_call: TRBD2; j_call: TRBJ2-1; v_call: TRBV6-5; clone_size: many; cdr3_aa: CASSSPLAGEQFF; cdr3_nt: TGTGCCAGCAGTTCGCCACTAGCGGGTGAGCAGTTCTTC
d_call: TRBD2; j_call: TRBJ2-6; v_call: TRBV10-3; clone_size: once; cdr3_aa: CAISEGGSLLSGANVLTF; cdr3_nt: TGTGCCATCAGTGAAGGCGGGAGCCTCCTCTCTGGGGCCAACGTCCTGACTTTC
d_call: TRBD1; j_call: TRBJ2-1; v_call: TRBV11-3; clone_size: many; cdr3_aa: CASSRTGLSYNEQFF; cdr3_nt: TGTGCCAGCAGCCGGACAGGGCTCTCCTACAATGAGCAGTTCTTC
d_call: TRBD2; j_call: TRBJ2-1; v_call: TRBV7-3; clone_size: .; cdr3_aa: CASSLMGTSNEQFF; cdr3_nt: TGTGCCAGCAGCTTAATGGGGACTAGCAATGAGCAGTTCTTC
d_call: .; j_call: TRBJ1-2; v_call: TRBV12-3/TRBV12-4; clone_size: .; cdr3_aa: CASSLGGAAGYGYTF; cdr3_nt: TGTGCCAGCAGTTTAGGGGGGGCAGCTGGCTATGGCTACACCTTC
d_call: .; j_call: TRBJ2-1; v_call: TRBV10-3; clone_size: few; cdr3_aa: CAIRTGPRSEQFF; cdr3_nt: TGTGCCATCCGGACTGGACCCCGGAGTGAGCAGTTCTTC
d_call: TRBD1; j_call: TRBJ2-1; v_call: TRBV24-1; clone_size: few; cdr3_aa: CATSDMDRGPEQFF; cdr3_nt: TGTGCCACCAGTGACATGGACAGGGGGCCTGAGCAGTTCTTC
d_call: .; j_call: TRBJ2-1; v_call: TRBV6-2/TRBV6-3; clone_size: few; cdr3_aa: CASSYSTSLEQFF; cdr3_nt: TGTGCCAGCAGTTACTCGACTAGTCTTGAGCAGTTCTTC
d_call: .; j_call: TRBJ2-5; v_call: TRBV29-1; clone_size: many; cdr3_aa: CSVEGTEETQYF; cdr3_nt: TGCAGCGTTGAAGGGACAGAAGAGACCCAGTACTTC
d_call: .; j_call: TRBJ2-7; v_call: TRBV7-2; clone_size: many; cdr3_aa: CASSLGGAGSSYEQYF; cdr3_nt: TGTGCCAGCAGCTTAGGGGGGGCTGGAAGCTCCTACGAGCAGTACTTC
d_call: TRBD1; j_call: TRBJ2-7; v_call: TRBV7-3; clone_size: many; cdr3_aa: CASSLSGGRGEQYF; cdr3_nt: TGTGCCAGCAGCTTATCAGGGGGCAGAGGCGAGCAGTACTTC
d_call: TRBD2; j_call: TRBJ2-7; v_call: TRBV7-8; clone_size: .; cdr3_aa: CASSLARPGGLRSYEQYF; cdr3_nt: TGTGCCAGCAGCTTAGCCCGGCCGGGGGGTTTAAGATCCTACGAGCAGTACTTC
d_call: .; j_call: TRBJ2-7; v_call: TRBV7-8; clone_size: many; cdr3_aa: CASSSYREEQYF; cdr3_nt: TGTGCCAGCAGCTCCTACAGGGAAGAGCAGTACTTC
d_call: TRBD1; j_call: TRBJ1-2; v_call: TRBV4-3; clone_size: few; cdr3_aa: CASSLVGTGALYGYTF; cdr3_nt: TGCGCCAGCAGCCTTGTCGGGACAGGGGCCCTCTATGGCTACACCTTC
d_call: .; j_call: TRBJ2-3; v_call: TRBV5-1; clone_size: .; cdr3_aa: CASSFRPGDLNTQYF; cdr3_nt: TGCGCCAGCAGCTTCAGGCCAGGGGATTTAAATACGCAGTATTTT
d_call: TRBD1; j_call: TRBJ1-4; v_call: TRBV6-5; clone_size: many; cdr3_aa: CASSYLQGAGEKLFF; cdr3_nt: TGTGCCAGCAGTTACCTACAGGGGGCAGGAGAAAAACTGTTTTTT
d_call: .; j_call: TRBJ2-5; v_call: TRBV20-1; clone_size: many; cdr3_aa: CSLGQRETQYF; cdr3_nt: TGCAGTTTAGGACAGCGAGAGACCCAGTACTTC
d_call: .; j_call: TRBJ1-3; v_call: TRBV27; clone_size: many; cdr3_aa: CASRPWAGNTIYF; cdr3_nt: TGTGCCAGCAGGCCGTGGGCAGGAAACACCATATATTTT
d_call: TRBD2; j_call: TRBJ2-7; v_call: TRBV12-3/TRBV12-4; clone_size: many; cdr3_aa: CASSFRSGGTYEQYF; cdr3_nt: TGTGCCAGCAGTTTTAGGAGCGGGGGGACCTACGAGCAGTACTTC
d_call: .; j_call: TRBJ2-1; v_call: TRBV7-2; clone_size: .; cdr3_aa: CASSLATSPRYEQFF; cdr3_nt: TGTGCCAGCAGCTTAGCGACTAGTCCTAGGTATGAGCAGTTCTTC